This T cell receptor beta chain was retrieved from a study of cytotoxic CD8 clonotypes in ibrutinib-treated CLL. Study observations and caveats: Clonality was elevated at ibrutinib response and had returned toward baseline at progression.

Deep sequencing aimed at 1 in 200,000 to 1 in 1 million T cells' resolution. Libraries were prepared by immunoSEQ multiplex PCR; TCRdb keeps only in-frame clonotypes and omits some of them. Here the sample spans around 77,000 clones, more than 70% being singletons. This CDR3 comprises 15 residues. The ends were cut back, 5 bases at V and 4 bases at J, with 15 bases in the middle. Germline loops: CDR1 SEHNR, CDR2 FQNEAQ (reference sequence). As to this clone: Its specificity is not known.

The chain employs TRBV7-9 and TRBJ1-5; D not certain. Sequenced material: PBMCs, taken at disease progression, from a patient treated with ibrutinib. This TCR was sampled from a human donor with chronic lymphocytic leukemia. The CDR3 reads CASSRSGELNQPQHF. The CDR3 coding sequence is TGTGCCAGCAGCCGCAGTGGGGAGTTAAATCAGCCCCAGCATTTT.